The rows below give T cell receptor beta chains drawn from one sample of a study of blood T cell repertoires in COVID-19. TCRdb's table, derived via immunoSEQ multiplex PCR, lists solely in-frame clones and lacks some. The sample lists fewer than 120,000 clones, 65% to 90% occurring once. The sequencing input was peripheral blood. The source is a woman in her sixties or seventies with acute or convalescent COVID-19. Each CDR3 is given with its conserved first and last residue. D genes are given only for firm matches. The size of a clone is reported for some rows only, either as once, few or many, or as a class for expanded clones.

clone size | J gene | D gene | V gene | CDR3 protein | CDR3 DNA
. | TRBJ1-4 | TRBD1 | TRBV7-9 | CASSFVRDSNEKLFF | TGTGCCAGCAGCTTCGTCCGGGACAGTAATGAAAAACTGTTTTTT
once | TRBJ2-7 | . | TRBV6-5 | CASSPRGRGEQYF | TGTGCCAGCAGCCCCAGGGGCCGGGGCGAGCAGTACTTC
few | TRBJ1-2 | . | TRBV5-1 | CASSEQVANYGYTF | TGCGCCAGCAGCGAACAGGTAGCTAACTATGGCTACACCTTC
few | TRBJ2-5 | . | TRBV11-2 | CASSPGDGETQYF | TGTGCCAGCAGCCCCGGGGATGGTGAGACCCAGTACTTC
. | TRBJ2-3 | . | TRBV7-9 | CASSSGDRGMVFTDTQYF | TGTGCCAGCAGCTCCGGCGATAGGGGCATGGTTTTCACAGATACGCAGTATTTT
. | TRBJ1-3 | . | TRBV2 | CASSESRTPSSGNTIYF | TGTGCCAGCAGTGAATCCCGGACACCGAGCTCTGGAAACACCATATATTTT
once | TRBJ1-1 | . | TRBV6-2/TRBV6-3 | CASSQGPTEAFF | TGTGCCAGCAGCCAGGGGCCCACTGAAGCTTTCTTT
. | TRBJ1-3 | . | TRBV4-1 | CASSPSRASGNTIYF | TGCGCCAGCAGCCCTTCGCGGGCTTCTGGAAACACCATATATTTT
few | TRBJ1-2 | TRBD1 | TRBV28 | CASRPGQARSYGYTF | TGTGCCAGCAGGCCCGGACAGGCACGATCCTATGGCTACACCTTC
. | TRBJ2-5 | . | TRBV12-3/TRBV12-4 | CASLWRGETQYF | TGTGCCAGCCTTTGGAGGGGAGAGACCCAGTACTTC
. | TRBJ2-7 | TRBD2 | TRBV10-3 | CAITPSGDGNEQYF | TGTGCCATCACCCCTAGCGGGGACGGGAACGAGCAGTACTTC
once | TRBJ1-3 | . | TRBV7-9 | CASSLAGAGNTIYF | TGTGCCAGCAGCTTAGCAGGGGCTGGAAACACCATATATTTT
. | TRBJ2-2 | . | TRBV9 | CASRVQEGRAAGELFF | TGTGCCAGCAGGGTGCAGGAGGGGCGAGCTGCCGGGGAGCTGTTTTTT
. | TRBJ2-1 | . | TRBV5-6 | CASSLARGEYNEQFF | TGTGCCAGCAGCTTGGCCAGGGGGGAATACAATGAGCAGTTCTTC
. | TRBJ1-1 | . | TRBV6-1 | CASSPPKGRVDEAFF | TGTGCCAGCAGTCCCCCCAAGGGCAGGGTGGATGAAGCTTTCTTT
. | TRBJ2-2 | TRBD2 | TRBV9 | CASSAPKGGGNTGELFF | TGTGCCAGCAGCGCCCCTAAAGGCGGGGGGAACACCGGGGAGCTGTTTTTT
. | TRBJ1-5 | . | TRBV10-3 | CAIRGAGGQPQHF | TGTGCCATCCGGGGGGCCGGGGGGCAGCCCCAGCATTTT
. | TRBJ2-3 | TRBD1 | TRBV5-1 | CASSLAQGATDTQYF | TGCGCCAGCAGCTTGGCACAGGGGGCTACAGATACGCAGTATTTT
. | TRBJ1-1 | . | TRBV4-3 | CASSQEERTEAFF | TGCGCCAGCAGCCAAGAGGAGCGCACTGAAGCTTTCTTT
few | TRBJ1-3 | . | TRBV6-5 | CASSSSVYSGNTIYF | TGTGCCAGCAGTTCCTCCGTTTACTCTGGAAACACCATATATTTT
few | TRBJ1-5 | . | TRBV29-1 | CSVGFYSNQPQHF | TGCAGCGTTGGGTTCTATAGCAATCAGCCCCAGCATTTT
. | TRBJ1-1 | . | TRBV3-1/TRBV3-2 | CASSQNPLANTEAFF | TGTGCCAGCAGCCAGAACCCCCTGGCAAACACTGAAGCTTTCTTT
once | TRBJ1-3 | . | TRBV12-5 | CASGLGTPENTIYF | TGTGCTAGTGGTTTAGGGACACCCGAAAACACCATATATTTT
. | TRBJ2-1 | . | TRBV27 | CASSLVDPGGYNEQFF | TGTGCCAGCAGTTTGGTCGACCCTGGGGGGTACAATGAGCAGTTCTTC
. | TRBJ1-6 | TRBD1 | TRBV28 | CASSLSGTRGTLDSPLHF | TGTGCCAGCAGTTTATCGGGAACCAGGGGGACCCTCGATTCACCCCTCCACTTT
. | TRBJ2-5 | . | TRBV18 | CASSLREPETQYF | TGTGCCAGCTCGCTCCGGGAACCAGAGACCCAGTACTTC